The 22 T cell receptor beta chains below were found in one sample sequenced in a study of shared clonotypes between healthy human individuals. The naive CD8 subset, CD45RO-negative cells positively selected for CCR7, excluded terminally differentiated effector memory CD45RA+ cells. Measured with immunoSEQ multiplex PCR; TCRdb has only the in-frame clones, and not every one. The sample carries some 2 million clones, approximately 95% recorded once. Sequenced: naive CD8+ T cells sorted from blood. The receptors come from a man between 18 and 35 years old in good health.

This chain connects TRBV6-1 to TRBJ2-1; D possibly corresponds to TRBD1 (6 bases). The CDR3 has 17 residues. Germline V CDR1 and CDR2: MNHNS, SASEGT. The ends were cut back, 3 bases at V and 0 bases at J, with 15 bases in the middle. The CDR3 nucleotides are TGTGCCAGCAGTGAGGATATGACAGGAAGCTCCTACAATGAGCAGTTCTTC. Translation: CASSEDMTGSSYNEQFF.

A word on this clone: Distinct nucleotide sequences in the sample also encode this CDR3. CDR3 sequence: CASSRQGGNTEAFF. As DNA, the CDR3 is TGTGCCAGTAGTCGACAGGGCGGGAACACTGAAGCTTTCTTT. The J gene is TRBJ1-1, the V gene TRBV19; TRBD1 matches 7 bases. The CDR3 has 14 amino acids. The ends lost 5 bases at V and 1 base at J; junction bases unmatched: 4. Germline CDR1 and CDR2: LNHDA and SQIVND (reference sequence).

The genes are TRBV13 and TRBJ2-3; D is unresolved. Between the trimmed V and J ends, which lost 2 bases and 5 bases, there was a span of 8 bases. CDR1 is PRHDT, CDR2 FYEKMQ, per germline (reference sequence). The CDR3 length is 13 residues. The CDR3 DNA reads TGTGCCAGCAGCTTACCAGGTGGAGATACGCAGTATTTT. Translating it yields CASSLPGGDTQYF.

This sequence joins TRBV11-2 and TRBJ2-7, with 8 bases lining up with TRBD1. V shed 5 bases and J 6 bases; nucleotides not matched to a gene: 6. This CDR3 contains 13 residues. CDR1 is SGHAT and CDR2 is FQNNGV in the germline V gene. CDR3 in amino acids: CASSLDREPEQYF. The CDR3 nucleotides are TGTGCCAGCAGCCTGGACAGGGAACCCGAGCAGTACTTC.

The chain has TRBV27 and TRBJ1-5; 10 bases are shared with TRBD1. The junction had 7 bases not matched to a gene; V was cut back by 8 bases and J by 0 bases. Germline V gene data show CDR1 as MNHEY and CDR2 as SMNVEV (reference sequence). This CDR3 contains 16 residues. The CDR3 DNA reads TGTGCCAGCCGGACAGGGGGAGATTATAGCAATCAGCCCCAGCATTTT. Protein sequence: CASRTGGDYSNQPQHF.

V and J are TRBV4-1 and TRBJ2-7, with 7 bases lining up with TRBD1. CDR3 length: 19 amino acids. The V gene's germline CDR1 is MGHRA and CDR2 YSYEKL. The J segment lost 2 bases and the V segment lost 1 base, leaving 17 bases of the junction unmatched. CDR3 amino acids: CASSQVAGFRGREPYEQYF. For the CDR3, the DNA is TGCGCCAGCAGCCAAGTCGCTGGCTTCAGGGGGAGAGAACCCTACGAGCAGTACTTC.

The chain uses TRBV28 and TRBJ2-1, with 12 positions matching TRBD2. CDR1 is MDHEN, CDR2 SYDVKM, per germline. This CDR3 region has 15 residues. Trimming took 3 bases from V and 7 from J; bases not matched to a gene: 4. CDR3 bases: TGTGCCAGCAGTTTCTTCCTAGCGGGGGGGAATGAGCAGTTCTTC. Amino acids: CASSFFLAGGNEQFF.

This clone was seen a handful of times. This sequence joins TRBV21-1 and TRBJ2-2; the listed D gene, TRBD1, was not tested against the DNA. TRBV21-1 counts as a pseudogene. The CDR3 is made up of 14 amino acids. DNA of the CDR3: TGTGCCAGCAGGAAACAGGGTTATACCGGGGAGCTGTTTTTT. Protein: CASRKQGYTGELFF.

V and J are TRBV6-1 and TRBJ2-5; the match to TRBD1 covers 8 bases. Germline V gene lookup returns CDR1 MNHNS and CDR2 SASEGT. The CDR3 spans 15 residues. With V trimmed by 7 bases and J by 1 base, 8 bases remained unmatched. CDR3 in DNA: TGTGCCAGCAACTACCGTGGACAGGGCCAAGAGACCCAGTACTTC. Its translation is CASNYRGQGQETQYF.

This rearrangement joins TRBV5-4 to TRBJ2-3, with D unclear. Germline V CDR1 and CDR2: SGHNT, YYREEE (reference sequence). The CDR3 sequence is 15 residues long. Trimming cost V 4 bases and J 0 bases, with 12 bases left between them. The CDR3 here is CASSPLVESTDTQYF. The CDR3 coding sequence is TGTGCCAGCAGCCCGCTGGTAGAGAGCACAGATACGCAGTATTTT. The variable domain in full, with the rest retrieved from reference TRBV5-4 and TRBJ2-3, is ETGVTQSPTHLIKTRGQQVTLRCSSQSGHNTVSWYQQALGQGPQFIFQYYREEENGRGNFPPRFSGLQFPNYSSELNVNALELDDSALYLCASSPLVESTDTQYFGPGTRLTVL.

There are a few counts of this clone. The chain uses TRBV7-9 and TRBJ1-1; 7 bases align to TRBD1. J lost 9 bases, V lost 5 bases, and 6 bases had no gene match. CDR1 is SEHNR and CDR2 is FQNEAQ in the germline V gene (reference sequence). The CDR3 spans 12 residues. This chain's CDR3 is CASSVGQDKAFF. The CDR3 region has the DNA TGTGCCAGCAGCGTCGGACAGGACAAAGCTTTCTTT.

This sequence joins TRBV4-1 and TRBJ2-1; no clear D gene. The CDR3 sequence is 14 residues long. Germline-derived CDR1 and CDR2 are MGHRA and YSYEKL. With 0 bases removed from V and 7 bases from J, the gap between germline ends came to 10 bases. Here the CDR3 reads CASSQDLGANEQFF. The CDR3 nucleotides are TGCGCCAGCAGCCAAGATTTGGGTGCGAATGAGCAGTTCTTC.

The V and J genes are TRBV7-9 and TRBJ2-7, with 14 bases that match TRBD2. The CDR3 spans 15 residues. V shed 2 bases and J 7 bases; nucleotides not matched to a gene: 4. Germline V CDR1 and CDR2: SEHNR, FQNEAQ (reference sequence). CDR3 protein: CASSLPGTSGGEQYF. The CDR3, as DNA: TGTGCCAGCAGCTTACCCGGGACTAGCGGGGGTGAGCAGTACTTC.

The chain employs TRBV7-6 and TRBJ2-3; D may correspond to TRBD1 or TRBD2 (6 bases each). From germline, CDR1 is SGHVS and CDR2 FNYEAQ. V was pared by 2 bases and J by 0 bases, with 12 bases between. This CDR3 contains 16 residues. The DNA of the CDR3 is TGTGCCAGCAGCTTATACCGGGGGCTTAGCACAGATACGCAGTATTTT. This gives the protein CASSLYRGLSTDTQYF.

The chain uses TRBV6-1 and TRBJ2-7, with 11 positions matching TRBD2. With V trimmed by 7 bases and J by 3 bases, 5 bases remained unmatched. CDR1 is MNHNS and CDR2 is SASEGT in the germline V gene. There are 14 residues in the CDR3. As DNA, the CDR3 is TGTGCCAGCAAGACTAGCGGGGATTTCTACGAGCAGTACTTC. Its protein is CASKTSGDFYEQYF.

V usage is TRBV30 and J usage is TRBJ1-3; 8 bases map to TRBD1. Unmatched junction bases numbered 18, after V lost 2 bases and J lost 0 bases. Germline CDR1 and CDR2: GTSNPN and SVGIG (reference sequence). This CDR3 comprises 20 residues. The CDR3 DNA reads as TGTGCCTGGAGTTTTAACTTCCGGGACAGGCTAACGCACTCTGGAAACACCATATATTTT. Encoded protein: CAWSFNFRDRLTHSGNTIYF. The entire variable domain, with the rest obtained from reference TRBV30 and TRBJ1-3, is as follows: SQTIHQWPATLVQPVGSPLSLECTVEGTSNPNLYWYRQAAGRGLQLLFYSVGIGQISSEVPQNLSASRPQDRQFILSSKKLLLSDSGFYLCAWSFNFRDRLTHSGNTIYFGEGSWLTVV.

This rearrangement joins TRBV5-1 to TRBJ2-1; TRBD1 might be the D (5 bases). CDR1 SGHRS and CDR2 YFSETQ come from the germline V gene. The CDR3 loop spans 15 amino acids. V was cut by 0 bases and J by 3 bases, with 10 bases left in between. CDR3: CASSLAQGGYNEQFF. The CDR3 nucleotides are TGCGCCAGCAGCTTGGCCCAGGGTGGCTACAATGAGCAGTTCTTC.

Concerning this clone itself: The junction and the germline gene differ at one end; a read error may be behind it. The V and J genes are TRBV10-2 and TRBJ2-1, with TRBD2 matching over 8 bases. CDR1 is WSHSY and CDR2 is SAAADI in the germline V gene. The CDR3 consists of 16 residues. The CDR3 protein is CASSESRGAAYDEQFF. CDR3 bases: TGCGCCAGCAGTGAGTCGCGGGGGGCAGCCTACGATGAGCAGTTCTTC.

This clone has a single count. This chain uses TRBV9 with TRBJ2-7, with D tentatively TRBD2 (6 bases). Germline CDR1 reads SGDLS; CDR2 reads YYNGEE. The length of the CDR3 is 13 residues. V lost 0 bases, J lost 7 bases, and 11 bases lay in between. The CDR3 DNA sequence: TGTGCCAGCAGCGTAGCTCTAAGCGGGGAGCAGTACTTC. Encoded protein: CASSVALSGEQYF.

This chain joins TRBV28 and TRBJ1-1, with 9 bases aligning to TRBD1. The CDR3 spans 17 residues. V was clipped by 4 bases and J by 5 bases; unmatched bases: 14. Germline V CDR1 and CDR2: MDHEN, SYDVKM. The CDR3 bases are TGTGCCAGCAGTTCCGTATATTTGGACAGGGGACATACTGAAGCTTTCTTT. Its protein is CASSSVYLDRGHTEAFF.

Worth noting for this clone: Other DNA variants within this sample encode the same CDR3. This chain links TRBV27 with TRBJ1-1, with D maybe TRBD1 (6 bases). The ends were cut back, 2 bases at V and 3 bases at J, with 10 bases in the middle. This CDR3 has 14 amino acids. Germline V gene sequence: CDR1 MNHEY, CDR2 SMNVEV (reference sequence). The CDR3, as DNA: TGTGCCAGCAGTTTAGGCAGGGGCTACACTGAAGCTTTCTTT. It translates to CASSLGRGYTEAFF.

The V gene is TRBV6-5, the J gene TRBJ1-2; TRBD1 might be the D (6 bases). This CDR3 has 13 amino acids. Germline CDR1 and CDR2: MNHEY and SVGAGI. V was cut by 6 bases and J by 5 bases, with 13 bases left in between. For the CDR3, the DNA is TGTGCCAGCAGGCCAGGGGAAGGGTATGGCTACACCTTC. It translates to CASRPGEGYGYTF.